A single sample gave rise to the 25 T cell receptor beta chains below, sequenced in a study of Graves' ophthalmopathy and Graves' hyperthyroidism. RNA transcripts were the template, and TCR beta CDR3 regions were amplified from them. RT-PCR in the first round used HTBI primers; a second-round multiplex PCR followed. TCRdb re-analysed the multiplex PCR reads in MiXCR, keeping a single row per CDR3 protein. The profile shows over 500,000 distinct CDR3 sequences, 22% of them singletons. Sequencing used peripheral blood. Receptors were obtained from a woman under 30 with stable Graves' hyperthyroidism. Some clones in this sample may be carry-over from other donors' samples.

In this sample, this clonotype turned up many times. This chain links TRBV19 with TRBJ2-2, with TRBD2 identical over 11 bases. The germline gives CDR1 LNHDA, CDR2 SQIVND (reference sequence). Trimming at V came to 7 bases and at J to 4 bases, leaving 5 bases not matched to a gene. There are 15 residues in the CDR3. The CDR3 sequence is CASNGLAGGTGELFF. In DNA, the CDR3 is TGTGCCAGTAACGGGCTAGCGGGAGGCACCGGGGAGCTGTTTTTT.

The CDR3 sequence is CASSASGRSNQPQHF. The CDR3 DNA is TGTGCCAGCAGCGCCTCCGGGAGAAGCAATCAGCCCCAGCATTTT. V and J are TRBV28 and TRBJ1-5; D call uncertain. From germline, CDR1 is MDHEN and CDR2 SYDVKM. CDR3 length: 15 amino acids. Trimming took off 6 bases at V and 1 base at J, with 13 bases between the two ends.

The V gene is TRBV12-3 or TRBV12-4, the J gene TRBJ2-7, with D perhaps matching TRBD1 or TRBD2 (5 bases each). Trimming removed 5 bases at V and 0 bases at J, with 14 bases between. This CDR3 region has 15 residues. The CDR3 sequence is CASSASGTSSYEQYF. DNA of the CDR3: TGTGCCAGCAGTGCGTCCGGGACCAGCTCCTACGAGCAGTACTTC.

The CDR3 protein is CASSYDTVSDKYF. For the CDR3, the DNA is TGTGCCAGCAGTTACGACACAGTCAGCGATAAGTACTTC. The gene calls are TRBV6-2 or TRBV6-3 and TRBJ2-4, with no clear D. CDR3 length: 13 amino acids. From germline, CDR1 is MNHEY and CDR2 SVGEGT. V shed 2 bases and J shed 14 bases, with 16 bases lying between them.

This clonotype turned up a few times. The genes are TRBV11-1 and TRBJ1-1; D not resolved. V lost 5 bases, J lost 5 bases, and 12 bases lay in between. Germline CDR1 and CDR2: SGHAT and FQDESV (reference sequence). The CDR3 is 13 amino acids. This chain's CDR3 is CASSVAITTEAFF. The CDR3 DNA reads as TGTGCCAGCAGCGTGGCCATTACAACTGAAGCTTTCTTT.

This clonotype showed up many times. The chain links TRBV20-1 to TRBJ2-5; either TRBD1 or TRBD2 may fit D (6 bases each). Germline CDR1 reads DFQATT; CDR2 reads SNEGSKA (reference sequence). V was shortened by 1 base and J by 5 bases, with 17 bases between the two germline ends. The CDR3 runs to 15 residues. In nucleotides, the CDR3 is TGCAGTGCTAGAGGGGGGCGTGGGCTAGCGGAGACCCAGTACTTC. Translation gives CSARGGRGLAETQYF.

The CDR3 loop reads CAARASPLHF. The CDR3 nucleotides are TGTGCCGCCCGGGCATCACCCCTCCACTTT. V and J are TRBV30 and TRBJ1-6; D remains unclear. The CDR3 runs to 10 residues. CDR1 GTSNPN and CDR2 SVGIG come from the germline V gene (reference sequence). V was clipped by 8 bases and J by 10 bases, with 9 bases between them.

This clonotype was seen at least ten times. The V call is TRBV6-1, the J call TRBJ1-1; the match to TRBD1 covers 8 bases. Germline V gives CDR1 MNHNS, CDR2 SASEGT. CDR3 size: 15 residues. J lost 5 bases, V lost 6 bases, and 11 bases had no gene match. CDR3 sequence: CASSAIQGGGTEAFF. The CDR3 DNA follows: TGTGCCAGCAGCGCTATACAGGGGGGAGGGACTGAAGCTTTCTTT.

This clonotype showed up many times. The gene calls are TRBV19 and TRBJ1-1; D call uncertain. This CDR3 contains 12 residues. V gave up 2 bases and J gave up 7 bases, with 8 bases separating them. CDR1 and CDR2 from the germline V gene are LNHDA and SQIVND (reference sequence). DNA for the CDR3: TGTGCCAGTAGTATAACGGGCGTTGAAGCTTTCTTT. It is translated as CASSITGVEAFF.

Remarks on this clonotype: The junction shows a germline mismatch at one end, possibly a read error. This chain connects TRBV25-1 to TRBJ2-5; 8 bases map to TRBD2. Per germline, CDR1 MGHDK and CDR2 SYGVNS. The CDR3 length is 16 residues. CDR3 DNA sequence: TGTGCCAGCAGTGAGGGTAGCGGGGCCTTCCAAGAGACCCTGTACTTC. It translates to CASSEGSGAFQETLYF.

There are many counts of this clonotype. The chain has TRBV6-2 or TRBV6-3 and TRBJ1-1; D ambiguous. This CDR3 comprises 15 residues. CDR1 is MNHEY, CDR2 SVGEGT, per germline. Deletions cut 7 bases from V and 1 base from J, with 16 bases between. The CDR3 nucleotides read TGTGCCAGCATGGGTCGGGAACCCTGGAACACTGAAGCTTTCTTT. This encodes CASMGREPWNTEAFF.

This chain links TRBV20-1 with TRBJ2-5; TRBD2 matches 9 bases. Losses at the gene ends were 1 base for V and 5 bases for J; bases not matched to a gene: 2. Germline V gene data show CDR1 as DFQATT and CDR2 as SNEGSKA (reference sequence). CDR3 length: 13 amino acids. Written as DNA, the CDR3 is TGCAGTGCTAGAGGCGGGGGGGCCGAGACCCAGTACTTC. Encoded protein: CSARGGGAETQYF.

Comments on this clonotype: A read error is possible here, since a much larger clone lies one base away. This sequence joins TRBV6-1 and TRBJ1-2; D gene unclear. The CDR3 is made up of 14 amino acids. Germline V lookup: CDR1 MNHNS, CDR2 SASEGT. V lost 5 bases to trimming and J lost 4 bases, with 14 bases between them. Written as DNA, the CDR3 is TGTGCCAGCAGTCTCCGGATGGCTAGCTATGGCTACACCTTC. It encodes CASSLRMASYGYTF.

The chain uses TRBV6-2 or TRBV6-3 and TRBJ1-1; perhaps TRBD1 as D (6 bases). Trimming removed 8 bases at V and 10 bases at J, with 14 bases between. The germline CDR1 and CDR2 sequences are MNHEY and SVGEGT. The CDR3 consists of 11 residues. CDR3 bases: TGTGCCAGCGGCAGAGGGGGGCTAGCTTTCTTT. Translated: CASGRGGLAFF.

The rearrangement links TRBV4-1 to TRBJ2-6; D unresolved. Germline V gene data show CDR1 as MGHRA and CDR2 as YSYEKL. V was trimmed by 0 bases and J by 0 bases, leaving 15 bases between them. The CDR3 consists of 19 residues. CDR3 bases: TGCGCCAGCAGCCAAGATGGAGAAAGACCCGACTCTGGGGCCAACGTCCTGACTTTC. As protein: CASSQDGERPDSGANVLTF.

In its sample, this clonotype was seen many times. This sequence joins TRBV7-3 and TRBJ2-2; no clear D. The V end lost 1 base, the J end lost 3 bases, and 9 bases lay between the germline ends. CDR1 is SGHTA, CDR2 FQGTGA, per germline. The CDR3 loop spans 15 amino acids. CDR3 region: CASSLRTSHTGELFF. For the CDR3, the DNA is TGTGCCAGCAGCTTAAGAACGTCACACACCGGGGAGCTGTTTTTT. The full variable domain, its missing parts supplied by reference TRBV7-3 and TRBJ2-2, is GAGVSQTPSNKVTEKGKYVELRCDPISGHTALYWYRQSLGQGPEFLIYFQGTGAADDSGLPNDRFFAVRPEGSVSTLKIQRTERGDSAVYLCASSLRTSHTGELFFGEGSRLTVL.

In this sample, this clonotype turned up many times. The chain combines TRBV6-2 or TRBV6-3 with TRBJ1-5; 10 bases agree with TRBD1. The CDR3 sequence is 15 residues long. Per the germline V gene, CDR1 is MNHEY and CDR2 is SVGEGT. With 8 bases clipped from V and 4 bases from J, the junction kept 8 bases outside the gene matches. The CDR3, as DNA: TGTGCCAGCGGGTTCCGGGACAGGGGAAATCAGCCCCAGCATTTT. Its translation: CASGFRDRGNQPQHF.

This clonotype has just a few counts. The chain is built from TRBV27 and TRBJ2-7; perhaps TRBD1 as D (5 bases). The CDR3 sequence is 14 residues long. The V gene lost 3 bases and the J gene lost 2 bases, with 11 bases spanning the gap. Per the germline V gene, CDR1 is MNHEY and CDR2 is SMNVEV (reference sequence). The CDR3 sequence is CASSFSGYTYEQYF. The CDR3 nucleotides read TGTGCCAGCAGTTTCTCAGGGTACACCTACGAGCAGTACTTC.

Concerning this clonotype itself: The junction and the germline gene differ at one end; a read error may be behind it. The CDR3 region is CASNQGPGAEALF. The CDR3 DNA sequence: TGTGCCAGCAATCAAGGTCCGGGGGCTGAAGCTCTCTTT. The rearrangement links TRBV12-3 or TRBV12-4 to TRBJ1-1, with D possibly matching TRBD1 (6 bases). The CDR3 is 13 residues long.

This clonotype has just a few counts. The rearrangement links TRBV7-8 to TRBJ1-5; D unresolved. The CDR3 runs to 14 residues. Germline CDR1 is SGHVS and CDR2 is FQNEAQ. V lost 5 bases, J lost 8 bases, and 16 bases lay in between. The DNA for the CDR3 is TGTGCCAGCAGCCTCCACATGGCTCAGGAGCCCCAGCATTTT. It specifies CASSLHMAQEPQHF.

At least ten counts were recorded for this clonotype. The chain links TRBV27 to TRBJ1-2; unclear D gene. Per the germline V gene, CDR1 is MNHEY and CDR2 is SMNVEV (reference sequence). This CDR3 has 12 amino acids. Trimming took 11 bases from V and 0 from J, leaving 10 bases between them. This CDR3 is CAFGWSNYGYTF. CDR3 sequence (DNA): TGTGCCTTTGGGTGGTCTAACTATGGCTACACCTTC.

This clonotype was picked up a small number of times. V usage is TRBV7-3 and J usage is TRBJ2-5, with 7 positions matching TRBD2. From germline, CDR1 is SGHTA and CDR2 FQGTGA. The CDR3 length is 13 residues. V shed 5 bases and J 5 bases; nucleotides not matched to a gene: 5. The CDR3 here is CASSTTSRETQYF. The CDR3 nucleotides are TGTGCCAGCAGCACGACTAGCAGGGAGACCCAGTACTTC.

In its sample, this clonotype was seen many times. The J gene is TRBJ2-4, the V gene TRBV6-5; maybe TRBD2 (5 bases). Trimming shortened V by 0 bases and J by 3 bases, and 9 bases separated the two germline ends. The CDR3 length is 15 residues. Germline lookup yields CDR1 MNHEY and CDR2 SVGAGI. CDR3 amino acids: CASSYSAEGKNIQYF. The CDR3 bases are TGTGCCAGCAGTTACTCTGCAGAGGGCAAAAACATTCAGTACTTC.

This clonotype was picked up many times. The V and J genes are TRBV12-3 or TRBV12-4 and TRBJ1-1; 9 bases are shared with TRBD1. V lost 6 bases to trimming and J lost 7 bases; unmatched junction nucleotides: 9. The CDR3 totals 14 residues. The DNA of the CDR3 is TGTGCCAGCAGACGCATGGACAGGGGCGGTGAAGCTTTCTTT. Protein sequence: CASRRMDRGGEAFF.

This clonotype was counted many times. This chain connects TRBV6-1 to TRBJ2-7; unclear D gene. Germline values: CDR1 MNHNS, CDR2 SASEGT. Trimming took off 1 base at V and 0 bases at J, with 4 bases between the two ends. This CDR3 comprises 13 residues. The CDR3 spells CASSEVVSYEQYF. The CDR3 region has the DNA TGTGCCAGCAGTGAAGTGGTCTCCTACGAGCAGTACTTC.